The 22 T cell receptor beta chains below all came from one sample that was sequenced in a study of T cell responses to AZD1222 COVID-19 vaccine. Method: immunoSEQ multiplex PCR; TCRdb's copy keeps in-frame clones and lacks some. The sample has over 140,000 clones, 80% to 95% seen once. The input for sequencing was peripheral blood, taken 28 days after the second AZD1222 dose. Receptors were obtained from an adult who received the AZD1222 COVID-19 vaccine.

This chain links TRBV7-3 with TRBJ2-5, with 11 bases aligning to TRBD2. Germline trimming cut 5 bases from V and 2 bases from J; bases unmatched to any gene: 7. The CDR3 loop spans 16 amino acids. Germline V lookup: CDR1 SGHTA, CDR2 FQGTGA. CDR3 DNA: TGTGCCAGCAGCAAAGGGACTAGCGGAGGGCAAGAGACCCAGTACTTC. This translates into CASSKGTSGGQETQYF.

This chain connects TRBV24-1 to TRBJ1-5, with D possibly being TRBD1 (5 bases). Germline CDR1 is KGHDR and CDR2 is SFDVKD. The CDR3 extends over 17 amino acids. Between the trimmed V and J ends, which lost 3 bases and 5 bases, there was a span of 19 bases. CDR3 protein: CATSDRRGTGSYQPQHF. CDR3 sequence (DNA): TGTGCCACCAGTGATAGGAGGGGAACCGGGAGTTATCAGCCCCAGCATTTT.

The chain is built from TRBV7-2 and TRBJ1-5; D gene ambiguous. Trimming left V 5 bases short and J 5 bases short, with 16 bases between. This CDR3 is built from 15 residues. The V gene's germline CDR1 is SGHTA and CDR2 FQGNSA. In DNA form, the CDR3 reads TGTGCCAGCAGCGCTGTGTCAAGGGCCGATCAGCCCCAGCATTTT. Translation gives CASSAVSRADQPQHF.

The chain links TRBV27 to TRBJ2-7; the D gene could be TRBD1 or TRBD2 (5 bases each). V dropped 2 bases and J dropped 2 bases, with 7 bases sitting between them. The CDR3 covers 13 residues. Germline-derived CDR1 and CDR2 are MNHEY and SMNVEV (reference sequence). The chain's CDR3 is CASSLRGAYEQYF. The CDR3 DNA follows: TGTGCCAGCAGTTTAAGGGGAGCCTACGAGCAGTACTTC.

The V and J genes are TRBV6-5 and TRBJ2-3; D not resolved. V lost 0 bases to trimming and J lost 0 bases, with 4 bases between them. Germline-derived CDR1 and CDR2 are MNHEY and SVGAGI. The CDR3 is 14 residues long. The CDR3 DNA is TGTGCCAGCAGTTACTCCGTTAGCACAGATACGCAGTATTTT. It codes for CASSYSVSTDTQYF.

The CDR3 is CAADSYYGYTF. The CDR3 region has the DNA TGTGCCGCCGACAGTTACTATGGCTACACCTTC. The chain uses TRBV10-3 and TRBJ1-2, with TRBD1 as a possible D gene (5 bases). The CDR3 spans 11 residues. The germline CDR1 and CDR2 sequences are ENHRY and SYGVKD. V lost 11 bases and J lost 3, with 10 bases in between.

A single count supports this clone. The chain couples TRBV27 to TRBJ1-2; D perhaps matches TRBD1 (5 bases). V was trimmed by 5 bases and J by 2 bases, leaving 15 bases between them. CDR3 length: 15 amino acids. CDR1 and CDR2 (germline): MNHEY, SMNVEV (reference sequence). The CDR3 region has the DNA TGTGCCAGCAGTGTTACAGGCTATCGCAACTATGGCTACACCTTC. Encoded protein: CASSVTGYRNYGYTF.

This chain joins TRBV7-9 and TRBJ1-4; TRBD1 aligns across 7 bases. Trimming removed 4 bases from V and 11 bases from J; junction bases left unmatched: 16. The CDR3 totals 16 residues. Looked up from germline, CDR1 is SEHNR and CDR2 is FQNEAQ (reference sequence). CDR3 in DNA: TGTGCCAGCAGCTCCTTCGGGCAGGGGGGAATGAGGAAACTGTTTTTT. It yields the protein CASSSFGQGGMRKLFF.

Only one count was recorded for this clone. The CDR3, as DNA: TGCGCCAGCAGCTTGGTGGCAGGGACGAACACTGAAGCTTTCTTT. Its protein is CASSLVAGTNTEAFF. The chain is built from TRBV5-1 and TRBJ1-1; a possible D gene is TRBD1 (5 bases). The V gene lost 0 bases and the J gene lost 1 base, with 10 bases spanning the gap. The CDR3 runs to 15 residues. Germline V CDR1 and CDR2: SGHRS, YFSETQ.

J is TRBJ2-7 and V is TRBV19; TRBD1 matches at 10 bases. The ends lost 4 bases at V and 4 bases at J; junction bases unmatched: 7. The CDR3 consists of 15 residues. Per the germline V gene, CDR1 is LNHDA and CDR2 is SQIVND (reference sequence). As DNA, the CDR3 is TGTGCCAGTAGTAAGCCGGGACAGGGGTCTTACGAGCAGTACTTC. Amino acid sequence: CASSKPGQGSYEQYF.

The chain employs TRBV19 and TRBJ1-5; TRBD1 aligns across 7 bases. CDR3 length: 16 amino acids. Trimming cost V 6 bases and J 0 bases; bases outside gene matches: 8. The germline V gene has CDR1 LNHDA and CDR2 SQIVND (reference sequence). The CDR3, as DNA: TGTGCCAGTAGGGCCCGGGACAGTAATAGCAATCAGCCCCAGCATTTT. Its protein product is CASRARDSNSNQPQHF. The whole variable domain, filled in from reference TRBV19 and TRBJ1-5, reads DGGITQSPKYLFRKEGQNVTLSCEQNLNHDAMYWYRQDPGQGLRLIYYSQIVNDFQKGDIAEGYSVSREKKESFPLTVTSAQKNPTAFYLCASRARDSNSNQPQHFGDGTRLSIL.

The V and J genes are TRBV30 and TRBJ1-1, with D possibly matching TRBD1 (6 bases). Looked up from germline, CDR1 is GTSNPN and CDR2 is SVGIG (reference sequence). This CDR3 comprises 14 residues. The V end was cut by 0 bases, the J end by 1 base, with 9 bases between. CDR3 sequence reads: CAWSVPDRNTEAFF. The CDR3 DNA is TGTGCCTGGAGTGTACCGGACAGGAACACTGAAGCTTTCTTT. Based on the CDR3 plus reference TRBV30 and TRBJ1-1, the full variable domain is SQTIHQWPATLVQPVGSPLSLECTVEGTSNPNLYWYRQAAGRGLQLLFYSVGIGQISSEVPQNLSASRPQDRQFILSSKKLLLSDSGFYLCAWSVPDRNTEAFFGQGTRLTVV.

V usage is TRBV5-4 and J usage is TRBJ1-1; D is uncertain. Trimming stripped 0 bases from V and 4 bases from J, with 10 bases between. CDR1 SGHNT and CDR2 YYREEE come from the germline V gene (reference sequence). The CDR3 contains 14 residues. In DNA, the CDR3 is TGTGCCAGCAGCTTGGACCCGGCGAGCACTGAAGCTTTCTTT. Amino acids: CASSLDPASTEAFF.

V and J are TRBV19 and TRBJ1-2; possible D gene TRBD1, 5 bases. Germline-derived CDR1 and CDR2 are LNHDA and SQIVND (reference sequence). Trimming took 4 bases from V and 10 from J, leaving 10 bases between them. This CDR3 is 11 amino acids long. In DNA form, the CDR3 reads TGTGCCAGTAGTAACAGGTTGCACTACACCTTC. Its protein is CASSNRLHYTF.

V and J are TRBV7-9 and TRBJ1-1; D gene ambiguous. The germline V and J ends were trimmed by 0 bases and 8 bases, with 7 bases remaining between them. CDR3 size: 12 residues. Germline CDR1 reads SEHNR; CDR2 reads FQNEAQ (reference sequence). CDR3 sequence (DNA): TGTGCCAGCAGCTTAGCGGAGAGGGAAGCTTTCTTT. Its protein product is CASSLAEREAFF.

The chain recombines TRBV5-1 with TRBJ1-1; D possibly corresponds to TRBD1 (6 bases). The V gene's germline CDR1 is SGHRS and CDR2 YFSETQ. The CDR3 consists of 13 residues. Trimming stripped 4 bases from V and 1 base from J, with 8 bases between. CDR3 loop: CASSTTGNTEAFF. In nucleotides, the CDR3 is TGCGCCAGCAGCACGACAGGGAACACTGAAGCTTTCTTT.

The chain links TRBV6-5 to TRBJ1-3; no reliable D call. This CDR3 is 15 amino acids long. The germline CDR1 and CDR2 sequences are MNHEY and SVGAGI. V gave up 0 bases and J gave up 2 bases, with 8 bases separating them. The CDR3 here is CASSYSLEPGNTIYF. In DNA, the CDR3 is TGTGCCAGCAGTTACTCGTTAGAGCCTGGAAACACCATATATTTT.

This clone was recorded once. The chain couples TRBV4-3 to TRBJ1-4; D is unresolved. This CDR3 has 19 residues. The V end lost 1 base, the J end lost 6 bases, and 24 bases lay between the germline ends. CDR1 and CDR2 (germline): LGHNA, YSLEER. As DNA, the CDR3 is TGCGCCAGCAGCCAAGCCCCCGGGTTTCCCCTGGTGGGTGATGAAAAACTGTTTTTT. Translated, it gives CASSQAPGFPLVGDEKLFF.

The chain employs TRBV6-1 and TRBJ2-7; D unclear. The CDR3 loop spans 17 amino acids. With 2 bases removed from V and 0 bases from J, the gap between germline ends came to 17 bases. Germline CDR1 is MNHNS and CDR2 is SASEGT. The CDR3 loop reads CASSELIYRRVSYEQYF. The CDR3, as DNA: TGTGCCAGCAGTGAATTAATTTACCGAAGGGTCTCCTACGAGCAGTACTTC.

The V and J genes are TRBV5-4 and TRBJ2-6; maybe TRBD2 (7 bases). Germline CDR1 and CDR2: SGHNT and YYREEE (reference sequence). CDR3 length: 16 amino acids. With 4 bases removed from V and 4 bases from J, the gap between germline ends came to 15 bases. The DNA of the CDR3 is TGTGCCAGCAGCCTAGAGGGGGGGCGAGGGGCCAACGTCCTGACTTTC. It translates to CASSLEGGRGANVLTF.

J is TRBJ2-2 and V is TRBV7-3; possibly TRBD2 for D (6 bases). Germline-derived CDR1 and CDR2 are SGHTA and FQGTGA. V was cut by 5 bases and J by 5 bases, with 12 bases left in between. There are 14 residues in the CDR3. The CDR3 region is CASSTLRETGELFF. The CDR3 DNA sequence: TGTGCCAGCAGCACCCTCCGGGAGACCGGGGAGCTGTTTTTT.

This sequence joins TRBV6-1 and TRBJ2-4; perhaps TRBD1 as D (5 bases). Germline CDR1 and CDR2: MNHNS and SASEGT. Trimming removed 2 bases at V and 0 bases at J, with 5 bases between. The CDR3 is 14 amino acids. The CDR3 sequence: CASSEQGAKNIQYF. CDR3 coding DNA: TGTGCCAGCAGTGAACAGGGAGCCAAAAACATTCAGTACTTC.